The rows below give T cell receptor beta chains drawn from one sample of a study of CD8 T cells in Susac syndrome. From the immunoSEQ multiplex PCR reads, TCRdb called clonotypes with MiXCR, one entry per CDR3 protein. The sample holds approximately 220,000 distinct CDR3 sequences, about 93% seen once. The sample comprised CD8+ T cells from PBMCs. The receptors shown here come from a human donor with multiple sclerosis. Both conserved end residues are part of each CDR3. The D gene is left open where the match is weak. Not all rows give a size; the values are once, few, many and, for expanded clones, a class.

d_call	v_call	j_call	clone_size	cdr3_nt	cdr3_aa
TRBD1	TRBV4-1	TRBJ2-2	.	TGCGCCAGCAGCCCTGGACCGGGACAGGGGCTAAGAGGGAACACCGGGGAGCTGTTTTTT	CASSPGPGQGLRGNTGELFF
.	TRBV4-1	TRBJ1-5	.	TGCGCCAGCAGCCGGGGGGAGGATCAGCCCCAGCATTTT	CASSRGEDQPQHF
.	TRBV12-3/TRBV12-4	TRBJ1-1	.	TGTGCCAGCAGTTTGGCGGGGTACACTGAAGCTTTCTTT	CASSLAGYTEAFF
.	TRBV29-1	TRBJ2-3	.	TGCAGCGTTGAATTGGGGACAGATACGCAGTATTTT	CSVELGTDTQYF
.	TRBV4-1	TRBJ1-2	.	TGCGCCAGCAGCCCTACAGGGAATTGGGAGTATGGCTACACCTTC	CASSPTGNWEYGYTF
TRBD1	TRBV3-1	TRBJ2-7	once	TGTGCCGGCAGCCTAATCCAGGGGGCAGACGAGCAGTACTTC	CAGSLIQGADEQYF
TRBD2	TRBV5-4	TRBJ2-1	.	TGTGCCAGCAGCCGGGACGGCCGGAGCGGGGATTGGTCCTACAATGAGCAGTTCTTC	CASSRDGRSGDWSYNEQFF
TRBD1	TRBV27	TRBJ2-5	.	TGTGCCAGCAGTCCAGGACAGGGGTGGGAGACCCAGTACTTC	CASSPGQGWETQYF
TRBD2	TRBV29-1	TRBJ2-7	.	TGCAGCGTTGGAAGCGGGACTACCTACGAGCAGTACTTC	CSVGSGTTYEQYF
.	TRBV10-3	TRBJ2-7	.	TGTGCCATCAGTGAGTCAGCTCCGCCAGGCTACGAGCAGTACTTC	CAISESAPPGYEQYF
.	TRBV27	TRBJ2-7	.	TGTGCCAGCGCTCGGGTAGTTCGCTACGAGCAGTACTTC	CASARVVRYEQYF